The clone carrying this T cell receptor beta chain was seen more than once but under ten times. Its antigen is not known. The data were taken from a study of vaccination and CD4 T cells after COVID-19. About the research overall: Overlapping peptides of the spike proteins of SARS-CoV-2, HCoV-NL63, HCoV-OC43 and HCoV-229E were used for cell stimulation.

V lost 6 bases and J lost 0, with 16 bases in between. CDR3 size: 16 residues. CDR1 is MDHEN, CDR2 SYDVKM, per germline. Sequenced with the Oncomine TCR Beta short-read assay was DNA taken from cultured CD4+ T cells. TCRdb re-derived calls from the PCR reads in MiXCR, one entry per CDR3 protein. The table lists about 14,000 distinct CDR3 sequences, 20% to 25% of them singletons. Treatment given: roughly 11-day PBMC culture with coronavirus spike peptide pools or control peptides (ViraFEST assay). The chain couples TRBV28 to TRBJ2-3; D possibly corresponds to TRBD1 (7 bases). This specimen consisted of CD4+ T cells from blood, cultured in vitro, obtained after SARS-CoV-2 vaccination. The source is a human donor who had recovered from COVID-19. The CDR3 DNA reads as TGTGCCAGCAGATCAGGGGGGAGGACTAGCACAGATACGCAGTATTTT. This encodes CASRSGGRTSTDTQYF. Full variable domain (remainder filled in from reference TRBV28 and TRBJ2-3): DVKVTQSSRYLVKRTGEKVFLECVQDMDHENMFWYRQDPGLGLRLIYFSYDVKMKEKGDIPEGYSVSREKKERFSLILESASTNQTSMYLCASRSGGRTSTDTQYFGPGTRLTVL.